This T cell receptor beta chain is drawn from a study of shared clonotypes between healthy human individuals. Study information: A couple of women and a few men aged 18 to 49 made up the donors. There were three CD4 naive, three CD4 memory, two CD8 naive and one CD8 memory plates per donor. Findings and caveats of the study: The authors expected sequencing depth to affect clonotype sharing among donors.

Germline CDR1 is SGHAT and CDR2 is FQNNGV. V lost 8 bases to trimming and J lost 1 base, with 8 bases between them. This CDR3 has 12 amino acids. The naive CD8 subset, CD45RO-negative cells positively selected for CCR7, excluded terminally differentiated effector memory CD45RA+ cells. Points on this clone: As yet, its antigen is unknown.

Each replicate PCR on the sorted subsets used 150 to 200 ng DNA (around 30,000 T cell genomes). Data came from immunoSEQ multiplex PCR; TCRdb stores just in-frame clones and leaves some out. The data contain about 800,000 clones, approximately 96% of them singletons. Sequenced input: naive CD8+ T cells sorted from blood. This sequence originates from a man aged 30 to 39 in good health. The chain employs TRBV11-2 and TRBJ1-1; D is uncertain. This CDR3 reads CASHPENTEAFF. The CDR3 DNA reads TGTGCCAGCCATCCTGAGAACACTGAAGCTTTCTTT.